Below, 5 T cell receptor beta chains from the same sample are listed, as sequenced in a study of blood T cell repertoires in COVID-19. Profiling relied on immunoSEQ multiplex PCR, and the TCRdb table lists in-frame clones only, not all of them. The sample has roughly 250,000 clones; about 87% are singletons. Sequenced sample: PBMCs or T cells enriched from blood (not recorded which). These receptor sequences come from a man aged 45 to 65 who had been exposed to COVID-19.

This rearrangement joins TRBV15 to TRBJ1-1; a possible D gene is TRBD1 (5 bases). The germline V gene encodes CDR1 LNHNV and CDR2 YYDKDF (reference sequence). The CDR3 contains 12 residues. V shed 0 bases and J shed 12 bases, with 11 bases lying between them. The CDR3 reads CATSRDQGPTFF. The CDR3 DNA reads TGTGCCACCAGCAGAGATCAGGGTCCGACTTTCTTT.

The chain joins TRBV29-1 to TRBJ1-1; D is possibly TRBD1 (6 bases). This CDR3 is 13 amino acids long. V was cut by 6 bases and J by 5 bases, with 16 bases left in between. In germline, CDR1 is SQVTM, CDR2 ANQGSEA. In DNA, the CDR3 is TGCAGCGTGCATAACAGGGTTGGGACTGAAGCTTTCTTT. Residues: CSVHNRVGTEAFF.

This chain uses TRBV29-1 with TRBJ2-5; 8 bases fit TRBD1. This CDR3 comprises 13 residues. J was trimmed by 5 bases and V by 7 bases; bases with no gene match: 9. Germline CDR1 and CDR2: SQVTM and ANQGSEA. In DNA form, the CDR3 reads TGCAGCGGCTGGACAGGGTGGGATGAGACCCAGTACTTC. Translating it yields CSGWTGWDETQYF.

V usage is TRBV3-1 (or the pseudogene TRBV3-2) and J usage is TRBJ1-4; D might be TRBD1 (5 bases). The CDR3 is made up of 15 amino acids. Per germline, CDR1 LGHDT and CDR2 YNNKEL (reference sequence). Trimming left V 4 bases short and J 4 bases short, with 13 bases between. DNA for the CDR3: TGTGCCAGCAGCCGCCTGGGGCAGTATAATGAAAAACTGTTTTTT. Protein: CASSRLGQYNEKLFF.

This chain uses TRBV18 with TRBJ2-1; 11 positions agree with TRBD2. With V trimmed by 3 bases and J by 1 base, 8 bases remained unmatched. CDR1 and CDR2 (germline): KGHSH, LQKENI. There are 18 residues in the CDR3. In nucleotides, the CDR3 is TGTGCCAGCTCACCTATCAGTCTAGCGGGAGGATCCTACAATGAGCAGTTCTTC. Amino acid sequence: CASSPISLAGGSYNEQFF.